Shown below are 4 T cell receptor beta chains from a single sample sequenced in a study of T cell responses to AZD1222 COVID-19 vaccine. This table comes from immunoSEQ multiplex PCR, and its TCRdb copy is limited to in-frame clones, with some not included. The sample shows 90,000 to 150,000 clones, 91% of them seen only once. The material sequenced was peripheral blood, taken on day 0 of AZD1222 vaccination. The receptors come from an adult in good health.

The chain carries TRBV5-1 and TRBJ2-7; perhaps TRBD1 as D (7 bases). Germline V CDR1 and CDR2: SGHRS, YFSETQ. The CDR3 sequence is 13 residues long. With 5 bases removed from V and 4 bases from J, the gap between germline ends came to 13 bases. The CDR3 sequence: CASREGQIYEQYF. The CDR3 DNA is TGCGCCAGCAGGGAGGGACAGATATACGAGCAGTACTTC. The whole variable domain, filled in from reference TRBV5-1 and TRBJ2-7, reads KAGVTQTPRYLIKTRGQQVTLSCSPISGHRSVSWYQQTPGQGLQFLFEYFSETQRNKGNFPGRFSGRQFSNSRSEMNVSTLELGDSALYLCASREGQIYEQYFGPGTRLTVT.

The chain carries TRBV5-6 and TRBJ1-5; D is perhaps TRBD1 (5 bases). Trimming removed 4 bases at V and 1 base at J, with 9 bases between. CDR3 length: 14 residues. Germline V gene data show CDR1 as SGHDT and CDR2 as YYEEEE. CDR3 sequence (DNA): TGTGCCAGCAGCAGGGGTAGGAGCAATCAGCCCCAGCATTTT. Translation: CASSRGRSNQPQHF.

This rearrangement joins TRBV12-5 to TRBJ1-2, with D hard to call. This CDR3 contains 12 residues. Looked up from germline, CDR1 is LGHNT and CDR2 is FRNRAP. Trimming stripped 7 bases from V and 6 bases from J, with 12 bases between. The CDR3 protein is CASASSEHGYTF. The CDR3 region has the DNA TGTGCTAGTGCCTCCTCAGAGCATGGCTACACCTTC.

In its sample, this clone was seen a few times. The chain has TRBV24-1 and TRBJ2-1, with D tentatively TRBD2 (7 bases). V shed 3 bases and J shed 6 bases, with 17 bases lying between them. Germline assignment: CDR1 KGHDR and CDR2 SFDVKD. The CDR3 runs to 16 residues. The CDR3 region is CATSDPAGRGRNEQFF. In DNA, the CDR3 is TGTGCCACCAGTGATCCAGCGGGACGGGGGCGCAATGAGCAGTTCTTC.